Below are 21 T cell receptor beta chains sequenced from a single sample in a study of blood T cells in healthy people across ages. A second PCR, run for roughly 7 to 12 cycles, used a sample-barcoded 5' primer plus a J-beta primer mix. TCRdb redid the calling of the 5' RACE reads with MiXCR, one entry per CDR3 protein. The table shows under 1,100,000 distinct CDR3 sequences, with under 30% occurring only once. The same data also went into a second study, on T cells of mothers and their children.

The sequenced material came from blood. The receptors were gathered from a girl aged 2-10 years in good health.

The chain links TRBV15 to TRBJ2-5, with D possibly matching TRBD2 (6 bases). V dropped 0 bases and J dropped 2 bases, with 10 bases sitting between them. Per germline, CDR1 LNHNV and CDR2 YYDKDF (reference sequence). The CDR3 covers 15 residues. CDR3 bases: TGTGCCACCAGCAGAGATCAGGGACTGCAAGAGACCCAGTACTTC. It translates to CATSRDQGLQETQYF.

The chain links TRBV5-1 to TRBJ2-3; tentative D call: TRBD1 (6 bases). The CDR3 totals 16 residues. V dropped 0 bases and J dropped 0 bases, with 11 bases sitting between them. CDR1 is SGHRS and CDR2 is YFSETQ in the germline V gene. The chain's CDR3 is CASSLAARGSTDTQYF. For the CDR3, the DNA is TGCGCCAGCAGCTTGGCCGCCAGGGGAAGCACAGATACGCAGTATTTT.

The chain recombines TRBV27 with TRBJ2-5; 7 nucleotides align to TRBD1. The CDR3 covers 16 residues. J was trimmed by 2 bases and V by 1 base; bases with no gene match: 7. Germline CDR1 is MNHEY and CDR2 is SMNVEV (reference sequence). CDR3 coding DNA: TGTGCCAGCAGTTTATACGGACAGGCTAGACAAGAGACCCAGTACTTC. It is translated as CASSLYGQARQETQYF.

The chain combines TRBV28 with TRBJ1-2, with D possibly TRBD1 on 5 matching bases. Trimming removed 10 bases at V and 8 bases at J, with 20 bases between. CDR1 MDHEN and CDR2 SYDVKM come from the germline V gene. The CDR3 length is 13 residues. CDR3 sequence: CANNQGDRLGYTF. DNA of the CDR3: TGTGCCAACAATCAGGGCGATCGGTTAGGCTACACCTTC.

This clonotype was counted only a few times. V gene TRBV6-6 combines with J gene TRBJ2-7; D possibly corresponds to TRBD1 (6 bases). CDR3 size: 15 residues. Germline V gene data show CDR1 as MNHNY and CDR2 as SVGAGI (reference sequence). Trimming shortened V by 7 bases and J by 0 bases, and 16 bases separated the two germline ends. Written as DNA, the CDR3 is TGTGCCAGCAATCACGGGACACAGAGCTCCTACGAGCAGTACTTC. Protein sequence: CASNHGTQSSYEQYF.

The V gene is TRBV20-1, the J gene TRBJ2-1; 9 bases line up with TRBD2. CDR1 DFQATT and CDR2 SNEGSKA come from the germline V gene (reference sequence). J gave up 9 bases and V 5 bases, and 11 bases lay outside the gene matches. This CDR3 contains 14 residues. The CDR3 DNA reads as TGCAGTGCTTTGATGGGACTAGCTAGGAGTGAGCAGTTCTTC. Protein sequence: CSALMGLARSEQFF.

The CDR3 DNA reads TGTGCCAGCAGCCCACAGGGAAAAACTTCTACTGATGGCTACACCTTC. Its translation: CASSPQGKTSTDGYTF. J is TRBJ1-2 and V is TRBV7-9; weak D call: TRBD1 (6 bases). With 5 bases removed from V and 6 bases from J, the gap between germline ends came to 22 bases. The germline CDR1 and CDR2 sequences are SEHNR and FQNEAQ (reference sequence). The CDR3 totals 16 residues.

A few counts support this clonotype. The rearrangement uses TRBV7-9 and TRBJ2-5; D is ambiguous. Germline-derived CDR1 and CDR2 are SEHNR and FQNEAQ (reference sequence). This CDR3 is built from 10 residues. Trimming cost V 7 bases and J 5 bases, with 5 bases left between them. The CDR3 DNA is TGTGCCAGCAAGCCGGAGACCCAGTACTTC. Translation: CASKPETQYF. Variable domain in full (rest from reference TRBV7-9 and TRBJ2-5): DTGVSQNPRHKITKRGQNVTFRCDPISEHNRLYWYRQTLGQGPEFLTYFQNEAQLEKSRLLSDRFSAERPKGSFSTLEIQRTEQGDSAMYLCASKPETQYFGPGTRLLVL.

J is TRBJ2-7 and V is TRBV3-1; 11 bases match TRBD2. Trimming took 3 bases from V and 2 from J; bases not matched to a gene: 6. This CDR3 contains 16 residues. Germline assignment: CDR1 LGHDT and CDR2 YNNKEL (reference sequence). The CDR3 reads CASSQAASGRTYEQYF. CDR3 DNA: TGTGCCAGCAGCCAGGCCGCTAGCGGGAGGACCTACGAGCAGTACTTC.

The rearrangement links TRBV2 to TRBJ2-1; 9 nucleotides agree with TRBD1. J was trimmed by 6 bases and V by 10 bases; bases with no gene match: 13. CDR3 length equals 15 residues. Germline-derived CDR1 and CDR2 are SNHLY and FYNNEI. The CDR3: CAIHARTGDINEQFF. CDR3 DNA sequence: TGTGCCATCCACGCCCGGACAGGGGACATCAATGAGCAGTTCTTC.

Only a few counts were recorded for this clonotype. The V gene is TRBV10-3, the J gene TRBJ2-7; D could derive from TRBD1 or TRBD2 (5 bases each). The CDR3 totals 13 residues. Germline lookup yields CDR1 ENHRY and CDR2 SYGVKD. V lost 6 bases to trimming and J lost 7 bases, with 16 bases between them. Here the CDR3 DNA reads TGTGCCATCAGGGATACCGGGACCGAGGAGCAGTACTTC. It codes for CAIRDTGTEEQYF.

This clonotype turned up a few times. The chain recombines TRBV4-2 with TRBJ1-2; D is uncertain. Trimming pared 0 bases from V and 4 bases from J, leaving 12 bases between. The V gene's germline CDR1 is LGHNA and CDR2 YNFKEQ. The CDR3 is made up of 15 amino acids. The CDR3 protein is CASSQDLVVSYGYTF. CDR3 DNA sequence: TGTGCCAGCAGCCAAGATCTCGTGGTTAGCTATGGCTACACCTTC.

This clonotype has just a few counts. The rearrangement links TRBV6-5 to TRBJ1-2; no reliable D call. CDR3 length: 14 residues. In germline, CDR1 is MNHEY, CDR2 SVGAGI. The V end lost 8 bases, the J end lost 0 bases, and 13 bases lay between the germline ends. The CDR3 protein is CASSIRGSNYGYTF. CDR3 DNA sequence: TGTGCCAGCTCTATCCGCGGCTCTAACTATGGCTACACCTTC.

The V and J genes are TRBV7-2 and TRBJ2-3; tentatively, D is TRBD2 (7 bases). This CDR3 contains 13 residues. V lost 4 bases and J 5 bases, leaving 10 bases between the germline ends. Germline CDR1 is SGHTA and CDR2 is FQGNSA. The CDR3 bases are TGTGCCAGCAGCTGGCGGGGGCGAGATACGCAGTATTTT. Translated, it gives CASSWRGRDTQYF.

The gene calls are TRBV2 and TRBJ1-2, with D possibly matching TRBD1 (5 bases). Germline-derived CDR1 and CDR2 are SNHLY and FYNNEI. The CDR3 has 13 amino acids. The V gene lost 6 bases and the J gene lost 4 bases, with 12 bases spanning the gap. CDR3 DNA sequence: TGTGCCAGCAGGGCGGAGGGACTCTATGGCTACACCTTC. Translated: CASRAEGLYGYTF.

The J gene is TRBJ1-1, the V gene TRBV29-1, with D unresolved. The germline gives CDR1 SQVTM, CDR2 ANQGSEA. V was trimmed by 4 bases and J by 8 bases, leaving 11 bases between them. The CDR3 extends over 11 amino acids. The CDR3 reads CSVGIETEAFF. CDR3 sequence (DNA): TGCAGCGTTGGGATCGAGACAGAAGCTTTCTTT.

This clonotype showed up just a few times. The V gene is TRBV7-2, the J gene TRBJ2-4; D ambiguous. This CDR3 comprises 13 residues. The V end lost 2 bases, the J end lost 5 bases, and 7 bases lay between the germline ends. The germline V gene encodes CDR1 SGHTA and CDR2 FQGNSA. The CDR3: CASSLFAENIQYF. DNA of the CDR3: TGTGCCAGCAGCTTATTTGCGGAAAACATTCAGTACTTC.

This clonotype was seen more than once but under ten times. The chain has TRBV6-1 and TRBJ2-5, with D perhaps TRBD1 or TRBD2 (5 bases each). V was pared by 5 bases and J by 3 bases, with 10 bases between. The CDR3 sequence is 13 residues long. The germline V gene has CDR1 MNHNS and CDR2 SASEGT. DNA of the CDR3: TGTGCCAGCAGTCAACTAGGGGAAGAGACCCAGTACTTC. The encoded protein is CASSQLGEETQYF.

The chain employs TRBV4-2 and TRBJ2-5; D is perhaps TRBD1 (5 bases). The CDR3 is 15 residues long. V was pared by 3 bases and J by 1 base, with 12 bases between. Germline V gene lookup returns CDR1 LGHNA and CDR2 YNFKEQ. Written as DNA, the CDR3 is TGTGCCAGCAGCCAGAAAGGGGATAGCCAAGAGACCCAGTACTTC. It is translated as CASSQKGDSQETQYF.

This chain links TRBV5-6 with TRBJ1-1; 7 bases fit TRBD1. This CDR3 has 14 residues. Germline V gene lookup returns CDR1 SGHDT and CDR2 YYEEEE. The ends lost 5 bases at V and 5 bases at J; junction bases unmatched: 9. This CDR3 reads CASSWDSLHTEAFF. CDR3 DNA sequence: TGTGCCAGCAGTTGGGACAGCCTGCATACTGAAGCTTTCTTT.

This CDR3 reads CSARGTSVYNEQFF. DNA for the CDR3: TGCAGTGCTAGAGGGACTAGCGTTTACAATGAGCAGTTCTTC. This chain links TRBV20-1 with TRBJ2-1, with 9 bases lining up with TRBD2. V shed 1 base, J shed 4 bases, and the junction held 2 bases outside the gene matches. The CDR3 runs 14 residues. Germline loops: CDR1 DFQATT, CDR2 SNEGSKA (reference sequence).